This passage covers 29 T cell receptor beta chains from one sample sequenced in a study of T cell responses to AZD1222 COVID-19 vaccine. Assay: immunoSEQ multiplex PCR; the TCRdb copy retains only in-frame clones and omits some. The table has 65,000 to 75,000 clones, around three quarters seen once; the top ten hold around 50%. The source material was peripheral blood, sampled 28 days after the second AZD1222 dose. These receptors were taken from an adult who received the AZD1222 COVID-19 vaccine.

Comment on this clone: Other DNA sequences in this sample translate to the same CDR3. This chain uses TRBV2 with TRBJ2-3; 12 positions match TRBD2. The CDR3 has 15 amino acids. The ends lost 4 bases at V and 3 bases at J; junction bases unmatched: 2. CDR1 SNHLY and CDR2 FYNNEI come from the germline V gene. In DNA, the CDR3 is TGTGCCAGCAGTGGACTAGCGGGGGTTACAGATACGCAGTATTTT. Its translation: CASSGLAGVTDTQYF.

The chain links TRBV3-1 (or the pseudogene TRBV3-2) to TRBJ1-4; D call uncertain. The CDR3 totals 12 residues. Trimming took off 1 base at V and 11 bases at J, with 8 bases between the two ends. Germline assignment: CDR1 LGHDT and CDR2 YNNKEL (reference sequence). The CDR3: CASSQAVSKLFF. The DNA of the CDR3 is TGTGCCAGCAGCCAAGCCGTTAGTAAACTGTTTTTT.

J is TRBJ2-2 and V is TRBV2; 9 positions match TRBD1. CDR3 length: 15 residues. The V and J ends lost 11 bases and 6 bases, in that order; junction bases with no gene match: 13. The germline V gene has CDR1 SNHLY and CDR2 FYNNEI. The CDR3 spells CAGSLGTGTAGELFF. In nucleotides, the CDR3 is TGTGCCGGCTCCCTAGGGACAGGGACGGCCGGGGAGCTGTTTTTT. Full variable domain (outside the CDR3, taken from reference TRBV2 and TRBJ2-2): EPEVTQTPSHQVTQMGQEVILRCVPISNHLYFYWYRQILGQKVEFLVSFYNNEISEKSEIFDDQFSVERPDGSNFTLKIRSTKLEDSAMYFCAGSLGTGTAGELFFGEGSRLTVL.

The rearrangement uses TRBV4-2 and TRBJ2-1; 7 nucleotides agree with TRBD1. There are 16 residues in the CDR3. CDR1 is LGHNA and CDR2 is YNFKEQ in the germline V gene. The V segment lost 1 base and the J segment 0 bases; nucleotides outside the gene matches: 3. CDR3 bases: TGTGCCAGCAGCCAAGGACAGGGCCCCTCCTACAATGAGCAGTTCTTC. Amino acid sequence: CASSQGQGPSYNEQFF.

The chain joins TRBV19 to TRBJ2-7; 8 bases agree with TRBD1. This CDR3 spans 14 amino acids. The J segment lost 7 bases and the V segment lost 5 bases, leaving 10 bases of the junction unmatched. Germline CDR1 is LNHDA and CDR2 is SQIVND (reference sequence). CDR3 DNA sequence: TGTGCCAGTAGTCCCTGGACAGGGTCGGTAGAGCAGTACTTC. It is translated as CASSPWTGSVEQYF. The whole variable domain, filled in from reference TRBV19 and TRBJ2-7, reads DGGITQSPKYLFRKEGQNVTLSCEQNLNHDAMYWYRQDPGQGLRLIYYSQIVNDFQKGDIAEGYSVSREKKESFPLTVTSAQKNPTAFYLCASSPWTGSVEQYFGPGTRLTVT.

This rearrangement joins TRBV6-5 to TRBJ2-7; TRBD1 matches at 7 bases. CDR3 size: 13 residues. Germline V gene data show CDR1 as MNHEY and CDR2 as SVGAGI. V dropped 6 bases and J dropped 9; count of bases not matched to a gene: 11. DNA of the CDR3: TGTGCCAGCAGCTCAGGACAGGTCCGTAGGCAGTACTTC. It encodes CASSSGQVRRQYF.

The J gene is TRBJ2-1, the V gene TRBV7-3, with 13 nucleotides matching TRBD2. Germline values: CDR1 SGHTA, CDR2 FQGTGA. V shed 4 bases, J shed 2 bases, and the junction held 2 bases outside the gene matches. This CDR3 is 16 amino acids long. CDR3 nucleotides: TGTGCCAGCAGCTCCGGGACTAGCGGGGCCTACAATGAGCAGTTCTTC. This gives the protein CASSSGTSGAYNEQFF. The complete variable domain, with remaining parts taken from reference TRBV7-3 and TRBJ2-1, reads GAGVSQTPSNKVTEKGKYVELRCDPISGHTALYWYRQSLGQGPEFLIYFQGTGAADDSGLPNDRFFAVRPEGSVSTLKIQRTERGDSAVYLCASSSGTSGAYNEQFFGPGTRLTVL.

The J gene is TRBJ2-2, the V gene TRBV9; D is ambiguous. V dropped 0 bases and J dropped 3 bases, with 12 bases sitting between them. The germline gives CDR1 SGDLS, CDR2 YYNGEE. The CDR3 extends over 16 amino acids. In DNA, the CDR3 is TGTGCCAGCAGCGTAGAGGCGATACCTTACACCGGGGAGCTGTTTTTT. It translates to CASSVEAIPYTGELFF.

This chain uses TRBV5-6 with TRBJ2-5, with D perhaps matching TRBD2 (5 bases). The V end lost 3 bases, the J end lost 4 bases, and 10 bases lay between the germline ends. Germline CDR1 reads SGHDT; CDR2 reads YYEEEE. This CDR3 contains 13 residues. The CDR3 DNA reads TGTGCCAGCAGCTCTCGGGATCGAGAGACCCAGTACTTC. Its translation: CASSSRDRETQYF.

About this clone itself: This sample includes further DNA sequences coding for the same CDR3. The chain employs TRBV27 and TRBJ2-3; D is undetermined. The CDR3 extends over 12 amino acids. Germline lookup yields CDR1 MNHEY and CDR2 SMNVEV (reference sequence). Trimming left V 4 bases short and J 6 bases short, with 8 bases between. The CDR3 nucleotides are TGTGCCAGCAGTTCACTGCGGGATACGCAGTATTTT. Protein: CASSSLRDTQYF.

The J gene is TRBJ2-3, the V gene TRBV28, with a possible D match to TRBD1 (5 bases). CDR1 and CDR2 from the germline V gene are MDHEN and SYDVKM. Trimming left V 6 bases short and J 0 bases short, with 10 bases between. The CDR3 totals 14 residues. The CDR3 DNA follows: TGTGCCAGCAGAAAAACAGGTAGCACAGATACGCAGTATTTT. As protein: CASRKTGSTDTQYF.

CDR3 bases: TGCGCCAGCAGACCGGACACCACTACCTACGAGCAGTACTTC. Translating it yields CASRPDTTTYEQYF. The chain uses TRBV10-2 and TRBJ2-7; TRBD1 might be the D (5 bases). V lost 6 bases and J 2 bases, leaving 14 bases between the germline ends. The germline V gene has CDR1 WSHSY and CDR2 SAAADI. The CDR3 has 14 residues.

The chain couples TRBV6-5 to TRBJ2-3, with D uncertain. CDR3 size: 11 residues. Germline CDR1 reads MNHEY; CDR2 reads SVGAGI. The V gene lost 6 bases and the J gene lost 3 bases, with 4 bases spanning the gap. CDR3 amino acids: CASRRTDTQYF. The CDR3 nucleotides are TGTGCCAGCAGAAGGACAGATACGCAGTATTTT.

This rearrangement joins TRBV30 to TRBJ1-1; D is ambiguous. The CDR3 runs 11 residues. From germline, CDR1 is GTSNPN and CDR2 SVGIG (reference sequence). V shed 5 bases and J shed 6 bases, with 10 bases lying between them. Here the CDR3 DNA reads TGTGCCTGGCTACAGTGGGCTGAAGCTTTCTTT. It codes for CAWLQWAEAFF.

This chain uses TRBV6-6 with TRBJ2-1, with D perhaps matching TRBD2 (6 bases). CDR3 length: 15 residues. Germline CDR1 and CDR2: MNHNY and SVGAGI (reference sequence). Deletions cut 8 bases from V and 4 bases from J, with 18 bases between. The CDR3 is CASGSGSTIYNEQFF. In DNA form, the CDR3 reads TGTGCCAGCGGCTCCGGGAGCACGATTTACAATGAGCAGTTCTTC.

Only one count was recorded for this clone. The gene calls are TRBV7-5 and TRBJ2-5; the table assigns TRBD2, which was not confirmed against the DNA. TRBV7-5 is given as a pseudogene. The CDR3 contains 19 residues. CDR3 coding DNA: TGTGTCAGCCGGCGACCGGTGGGGCGGGACGTTACCCAGCAAGAGACCCAGTACTTC. Protein: CVSRRPVGRDVTQQETQYF.

The rearrangement uses TRBV28 and TRBJ1-1; 7 nucleotides match TRBD1. The V and J ends lost 6 bases and 5 bases, in that order; junction bases with no gene match: 3. The CDR3 sequence is 12 residues long. From germline, CDR1 is MDHEN and CDR2 SYDVKM. Here the CDR3 DNA reads TGTGCCAGCAGCACAGGGGTAACTGAAGCTTTCTTT. Translation: CASSTGVTEAFF.

The chain uses TRBV27 and TRBJ2-3, with 15 bases lining up with TRBD2. The trim removed 4 bases at V and 2 bases at J, leaving 4 bases unmatched. Germline-derived CDR1 and CDR2 are MNHEY and SMNVEV (reference sequence). This CDR3 is 17 amino acids long. In nucleotides, the CDR3 is TGTGCCAGCAGTTGGACTAGCGGGAGGGCCCCCACAGATACGCAGTATTTT. Translating it yields CASSWTSGRAPTDTQYF.

This chain links TRBV11-2 with TRBJ2-3, with D perhaps TRBD1 or TRBD2 (5 bases each). The CDR3 runs 16 residues. CDR1 and CDR2 (germline): SGHAT, FQNNGV. V lost 7 bases, J lost 6 bases, and 23 bases lay in between. The CDR3 bases are TGTGCCAGCAACTCCCCGAAGGGACGGGGTATGGATACGCAGTATTTT. It translates to CASNSPKGRGMDTQYF.

The rearrangement uses TRBV15 and TRBJ1-5, with TRBD1 matching over 7 bases. Germline V gene data show CDR1 as LNHNV and CDR2 as YYDKDF (reference sequence). The V and J ends lost 1 base and 1 base, in that order; junction bases with no gene match: 10. The CDR3 length is 18 residues. CDR3 coding DNA: TGTGCCACCAGCAGAGGGACGACAGGGACGGGAAGCAATCAGCCCCAGCATTTT. It yields the protein CATSRGTTGTGSNQPQHF.

This clone was recorded once. The chain combines TRBV30 with TRBJ2-1, with D perhaps TRBD2 (5 bases). This CDR3 is built from 12 residues. The V gene lost 2 bases and the J gene lost 10 bases, with 12 bases spanning the gap. CDR1 is GTSNPN and CDR2 is SVGIG in the germline V gene (reference sequence). CDR3: CAWSPGLYEQFF. Here the CDR3 DNA reads TGTGCCTGGAGTCCAGGACTCTACGAGCAGTTCTTC.

The rearrangement joins TRBV19 to TRBJ2-1; 11 nucleotides line up with TRBD2. Germline V gene sequence: CDR1 LNHDA, CDR2 SQIVND (reference sequence). This CDR3 has 15 residues. After removal of 4 bases from V and 8 bases from J, the junction contained 7 bases not matched to a gene. CDR3 in DNA: TGTGCCAGTAGTAGAAATAGCGGGGGGGCGGATGAGCAGTTCTTC. This gives the protein CASSRNSGGADEQFF.

This chain connects TRBV28 to TRBJ1-5; 7 nucleotides match TRBD1. Germline-derived CDR1 and CDR2 are MDHEN and SYDVKM. The CDR3 loop spans 16 amino acids. Trimming at V came to 5 bases and at J to 2 bases, leaving 9 bases not matched to a gene. CDR3 coding DNA: TGTGCCAGCAGTCCCCGACAGGGCGCGGGCAATCAGCCCCAGCATTTT. Protein: CASSPRQGAGNQPQHF.

This clone was picked up one time. V usage is TRBV28 and J usage is TRBJ1-1, with D possibly being TRBD1 (6 bases). The CDR3 has 16 amino acids. Germline V lookup: CDR1 MDHEN, CDR2 SYDVKM. Trimming took 8 bases from V and 3 from J, leaving 22 bases between them. The CDR3 region has the DNA TGTGCCAGCTTCCCCGGGACACTCTCCTGGTACACTGAAGCTTTCTTT. Its protein is CASFPGTLSWYTEAFF.

This chain connects TRBV20-1 to TRBJ2-5; 10 positions match TRBD2. Trimming took 3 bases from V and 4 from J; bases not matched to a gene: 8. The CDR3 is 15 amino acids. Germline CDR1 and CDR2: DFQATT and SNEGSKA (reference sequence). For the CDR3, the DNA is TGCAGTGCTAGTACCAGCGGGGGGGCATCAGAGACCCAGTACTTC. Translating it yields CSASTSGGASETQYF.

The V gene is TRBV5-6, the J gene TRBJ2-5; D call uncertain. CDR3 size: 15 residues. V was clipped by 1 base and J by 1 base, with 11 bases between them. Germline loops: CDR1 SGHDT, CDR2 YYEEEE. The CDR3 DNA sequence: TGTGCCAGCAGCTTGTTGTTGGCTTTCCAAGAGACCCAGTACTTC. This translates into CASSLLLAFQETQYF.

The chain carries TRBV27 and TRBJ2-1, with D possibly being TRBD2 (6 bases). CDR3 length: 14 amino acids. Germline lookup yields CDR1 MNHEY and CDR2 SMNVEV (reference sequence). V was cut by 5 bases and J by 5 bases, with 13 bases left in between. The CDR3 spells CASSRRGLNNEQFF. The DNA for the CDR3 is TGTGCCAGCAGTCGACGGGGGTTAAACAATGAGCAGTTCTTC.

This clone showed up just once. The rearrangement links TRBV11-2 to TRBJ2-5; tentatively, D is TRBD2 (7 bases). The CDR3 extends over 17 amino acids. CDR1 SGHAT and CDR2 FQNNGV come from the germline V gene. V shed 7 bases and J shed 5 bases, with 26 bases lying between them. The CDR3 DNA reads as TGTGCCAGCACCCGCAAGGGGGGGGGCGGGTCCGTGGAGACCCAGTACTTC. Protein: CASTRKGGGGSVETQYF.

V gene TRBV12-3 or TRBV12-4 combines with J gene TRBJ1-6, with D perhaps matching TRBD1 (5 bases). V lost 3 bases, J lost 10 bases, and 10 bases lay in between. This CDR3 has 13 amino acids. Here the CDR3 DNA reads TGTGCCAGCAGTTTCGGGGACGGGTCACCCCTCCACTTT. Translated, it gives CASSFGDGSPLHF.